This T cell receptor beta chain came from a study of shared clonotypes between healthy human individuals. Original methodology: ImmunoSEQ gave junction-only sequences without quality scores, so filtering differed. Some clones are missing from TCRdb's copy, which holds only in-frame ones; the method was immunoSEQ multiplex PCR. That table furnishes V, J and clone size, whereas the DNA furnished D and trimming. The sample has around 700,000 clones, about two thirds seen once. None of the donors, who were healthy HIV-negative adults, had recently had acute infections or vaccinations. A split of CD4+ cells into CD45RA+ naive and CD45RA-negative memory subsets was performed. The CDR3 has 14 amino acids. Between the trimmed V and J ends, which lost 2 bases and 4 bases, there was a span of 10 bases. CDR1 is SGHRS and CDR2 is YFSETQ in the germline V gene.

The sequencing input was memory CD4+ T cells sorted from blood. Subset: CD45RA-negative fraction. The V and J genes are TRBV5-1 and TRBJ1-3, with D hard to call. This clonotype was sampled from a woman under 40 in good health. DNA for the CDR3: TGCGCCAGCAGCTTTCCGGGAGCAGGAAACACCATATATTTT. Translating gives CASSFPGAGNTIYF.